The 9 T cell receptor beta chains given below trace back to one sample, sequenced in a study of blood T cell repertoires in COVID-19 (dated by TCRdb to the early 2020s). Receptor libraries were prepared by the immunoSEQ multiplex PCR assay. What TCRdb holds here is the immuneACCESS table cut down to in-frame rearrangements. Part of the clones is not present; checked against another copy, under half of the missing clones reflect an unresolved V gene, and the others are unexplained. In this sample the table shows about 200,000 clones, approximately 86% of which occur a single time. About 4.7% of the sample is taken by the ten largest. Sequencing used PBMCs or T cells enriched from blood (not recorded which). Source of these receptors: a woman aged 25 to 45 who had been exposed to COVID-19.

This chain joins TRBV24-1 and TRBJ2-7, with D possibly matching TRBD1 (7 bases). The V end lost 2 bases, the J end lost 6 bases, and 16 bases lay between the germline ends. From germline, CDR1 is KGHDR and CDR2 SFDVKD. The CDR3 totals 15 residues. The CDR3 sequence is CATSDSGGGLREQYF. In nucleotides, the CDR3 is TGTGCCACCAGTGATTCTGGAGGGGGCCTCCGCGAGCAGTACTTC.

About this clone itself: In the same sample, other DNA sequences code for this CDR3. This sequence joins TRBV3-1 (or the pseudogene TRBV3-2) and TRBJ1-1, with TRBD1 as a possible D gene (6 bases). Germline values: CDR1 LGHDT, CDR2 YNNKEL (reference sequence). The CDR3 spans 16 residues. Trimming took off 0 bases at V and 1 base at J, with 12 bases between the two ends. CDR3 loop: CASSQESLRGNTEAFF. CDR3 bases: TGTGCCAGCAGCCAAGAATCACTCAGGGGGAACACTGAAGCTTTCTTT.

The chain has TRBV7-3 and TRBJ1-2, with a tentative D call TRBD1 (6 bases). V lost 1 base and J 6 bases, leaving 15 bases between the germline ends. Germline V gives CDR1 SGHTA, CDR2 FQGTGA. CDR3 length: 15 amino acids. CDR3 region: CASSLMPGGSNGYTF. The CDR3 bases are TGTGCCAGCAGCTTAATGCCGGGGGGCAGTAATGGCTACACCTTC.

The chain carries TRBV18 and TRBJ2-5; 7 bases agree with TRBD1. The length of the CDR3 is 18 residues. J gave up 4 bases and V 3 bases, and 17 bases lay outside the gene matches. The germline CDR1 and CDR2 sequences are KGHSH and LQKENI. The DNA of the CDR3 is TGTGCCAGCTCACCCACAGGGGTAGGAGGTGGTTCCGGAGAGACCCAGTACTTC. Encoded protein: CASSPTGVGGGSGETQYF.

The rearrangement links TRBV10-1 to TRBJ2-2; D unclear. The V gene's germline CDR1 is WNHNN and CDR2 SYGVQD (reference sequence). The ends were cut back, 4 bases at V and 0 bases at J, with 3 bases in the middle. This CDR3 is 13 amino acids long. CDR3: CASSASNTGELFF. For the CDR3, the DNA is TGCGCCAGCAGTGCTTCGAACACCGGGGAGCTGTTTTTT.

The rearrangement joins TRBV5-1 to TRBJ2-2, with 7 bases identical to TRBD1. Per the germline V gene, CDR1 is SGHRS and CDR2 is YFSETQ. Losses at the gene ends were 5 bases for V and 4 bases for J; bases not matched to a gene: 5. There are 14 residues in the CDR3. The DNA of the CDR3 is TGCGCCAGCAGAGGGGGCAGCTTCACCGGGGAGCTGTTTTTT. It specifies CASRGGSFTGELFF.

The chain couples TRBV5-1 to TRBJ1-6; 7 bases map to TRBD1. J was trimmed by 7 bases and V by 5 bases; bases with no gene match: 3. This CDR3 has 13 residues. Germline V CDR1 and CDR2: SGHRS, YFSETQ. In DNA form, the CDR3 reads TGCGCCAGCAGAACAGGGGAGAATTCACCCCTCCACTTT. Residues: CASRTGENSPLHF.

For the CDR3, the DNA is TGTGCCAGCAGCCCCCAGGGGGGCCAGCCCCAGCATTTT. It yields the protein CASSPQGGQPQHF. The chain links TRBV11-2 to TRBJ1-5; 7 bases agree with TRBD1. Trimming took 5 bases from V and 7 from J; bases not matched to a gene: 5. This CDR3 has 13 residues. Germline V CDR1 and CDR2: SGHAT, FQNNGV.

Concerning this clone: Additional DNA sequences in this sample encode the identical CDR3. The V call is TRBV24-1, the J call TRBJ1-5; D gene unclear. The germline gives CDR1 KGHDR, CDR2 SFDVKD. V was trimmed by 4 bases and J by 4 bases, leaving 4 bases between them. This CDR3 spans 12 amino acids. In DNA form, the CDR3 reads TGTGCCACCAGTGACCCTAATCAGCCCCAGCATTTT. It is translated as CATSDPNQPQHF.